Listed below are T cell receptor beta chains from one sample, sequenced in a study of control samples from healthy donors and cancer patients. Profiled with immunoSEQ multiplex PCR; TCRdb holds only in-frame clones, not every one. The data contain about 140,000 clones, more than 85% of them singletons. Sequenced sample: blood. These receptors came from a young man in good health. Both conserved end residues are part of each CDR3. Each record gives: V gene, J gene, D gene, clone size, CDR3 DNA, CDR3 protein. D genes are given only for firm matches. Expanded clones get a size class; other rows say once, few or many, or leave the size out.

V gene: TRBV27
J gene: TRBJ1-1
D gene: TRBD1
clone size: -
CDR3 DNA: TGTGCCAGCAGTCTGGGACAGGGGGCTGAAGCTTTCTTT
CDR3 protein: CASSLGQGAEAFF

V gene: TRBV30
J gene: TRBJ2-7
D gene: -
clone size: -
CDR3 DNA: TGTGCCTGGAGTGTACGTACGGGCCACGAGCAGTACTTC
CDR3 protein: CAWSVRTGHEQYF

V gene: TRBV18
J gene: TRBJ1-5
D gene: -
clone size: -
CDR3 DNA: TGTGCCAGCTCACAACAGGCGCACAATCAGCCCCAGCATTTT
CDR3 protein: CASSQQAHNQPQHF

V gene: TRBV19
J gene: TRBJ2-7
D gene: -
clone size: -
CDR3 DNA: TGTGCCAGTAGTATAGATCTAGGGAACGAGCAGTACTTC
CDR3 protein: CASSIDLGNEQYF

V gene: TRBV7-8
J gene: TRBJ1-1
D gene: -
clone size: once
CDR3 DNA: TGTGCCAGCAGCTTAGGAACGTCAGGGTTTTACACTGAAGCTTTCTTT
CDR3 protein: CASSLGTSGFYTEAFF

V gene: TRBV28
J gene: TRBJ2-7
D gene: TRBD1
clone size: -
CDR3 DNA: TGTGCCAGCAGTTTAAGGGGACAGCGAAGCCACGAGCAGTACTTC
CDR3 protein: CASSLRGQRSHEQYF

V gene: TRBV9
J gene: TRBJ2-1
D gene: TRBD2
clone size: -
CDR3 DNA: TGTGCCAGCAGCGCGCCTCTAGCGGGGGGTCGTAATGAGCAGTTCTTC
CDR3 protein: CASSAPLAGGRNEQFF

V gene: TRBV27
J gene: TRBJ2-7
D gene: TRBD2
clone size: -
CDR3 DNA: TGTGCCAGCAGTCTGGGGAGGGACCACGAGCAGTACTTC
CDR3 protein: CASSLGRDHEQYF

V gene: TRBV30
J gene: TRBJ1-2
D gene: TRBD1
clone size: many
CDR3 DNA: TGTGCCTGGAGTCCCCTTCCCGGGACAGGGGCTAACTATGGCTACACCTTC
CDR3 protein: CAWSPLPGTGANYGYTF

V gene: TRBV4-1
J gene: TRBJ1-3
D gene: -
clone size: -
CDR3 DNA: TGCGCCAGCAGCCAAACAGGGTCAAGAAACACCATATATTTT
CDR3 protein: CASSQTGSRNTIYF

V gene: TRBV7-9
J gene: TRBJ2-7
D gene: -
clone size: once
CDR3 DNA: TGTGCCAGCAGCTTAGGGGGCTTATATCGGGGCTACGAGCAGTACTTC
CDR3 protein: CASSLGGLYRGYEQYF

V gene: TRBV2
J gene: TRBJ1-4
D gene: TRBD1
clone size: -
CDR3 DNA: TGTGCCAGCGCCCAGGGGGCAAAAAGGGAAAAACTGTTTTTT
CDR3 protein: CASAQGAKREKLFF

V gene: TRBV19
J gene: TRBJ2-2
D gene: TRBD2
clone size: -
CDR3 DNA: TGTGCCAGCATAGCCGGGACTAGCGGGGGGGCCCTGCCCGGGGAGCTGTTTTTT
CDR3 protein: CASIAGTSGGALPGELFF

V gene: TRBV19
J gene: TRBJ2-7
D gene: TRBD2
clone size: -
CDR3 DNA: TGTGCCAGTAGTGAACTAGCGTCGGTCCACGAGCAGTACTTC
CDR3 protein: CASSELASVHEQYF

V gene: TRBV5-6
J gene: TRBJ2-1
D gene: -
clone size: once
CDR3 DNA: TGTGCCAGCAGCTCCCAAGGGGGGAGGAATGAGCAGTTCTTC
CDR3 protein: CASSSQGGRNEQFF

V gene: TRBV12-5
J gene: TRBJ1-1
D gene: -
clone size: -
CDR3 DNA: TGTGCTAGCTCAGTCGGCATAAACACTGAAGCTTTCTTT
CDR3 protein: CASSVGINTEAFF

V gene: TRBV7-9
J gene: TRBJ1-4
D gene: -
clone size: once
CDR3 DNA: TGTGCCAGCAGACAAGCAACTAATGAAAAACTGTTTTTT
CDR3 protein: CASRQATNEKLFF

V gene: TRBV25-1
J gene: TRBJ2-5
D gene: TRBD2
clone size: -
CDR3 DNA: TGTGCCAGCAGTGACCGCCGGGAGGGAACGGAGACCCAGTACTTC
CDR3 protein: CASSDRREGTETQYF

V gene: TRBV5-3
J gene: TRBJ2-2
D gene: TRBD2
clone size: -
CDR3 DNA: TGTGCCAGAAGCTTGTTTGTTAAGAGCGGGGGATACACCGGGGAGCTGTTTTTT
CDR3 protein: CARSLFVKSGGYTGELFF

V gene: TRBV2
J gene: TRBJ1-2
D gene: TRBD1
clone size: -
CDR3 DNA: TGTGCCAGCAGCGCCGAAGGTGGGACAGGAAACGGCTACACCTTC
CDR3 protein: CASSAEGGTGNGYTF

V gene: TRBV4-1
J gene: TRBJ1-5
D gene: -
clone size: -
CDR3 DNA: TGCGCCAGCAGCCAAGACCAAGGAAATCAGCCCCAGCATTTT
CDR3 protein: CASSQDQGNQPQHF

V gene: TRBV12-3/TRBV12-4
J gene: TRBJ1-5
D gene: -
clone size: -
CDR3 DNA: TGTGCCAGCACTCTTAACAATCAGCCCCAGCATTTT
CDR3 protein: CASTLNNQPQHF

V gene: TRBV9
J gene: TRBJ1-6
D gene: -
clone size: -
CDR3 DNA: TGTGCCAGCAGCGCTGGAGACAGTAATTCACCCCTCCACTTT
CDR3 protein: CASSAGDSNSPLHF

V gene: TRBV28
J gene: TRBJ2-7
D gene: TRBD1
clone size: -
CDR3 DNA: TGTGCCAGCAGGCTGAAGTCGTGGGACAGTACCTACGAGCAGTACTTC
CDR3 protein: CASRLKSWDSTYEQYF

V gene: TRBV2
J gene: TRBJ1-1
D gene: -
clone size: -
CDR3 DNA: TGTGCCAGCAGGGAGGGGGGCCGGACTGAAGCTTTCTTT
CDR3 protein: CASREGGRTEAFF

V gene: TRBV15
J gene: TRBJ2-2
D gene: -
clone size: -
CDR3 DNA: TGTGCCACCACGGGACTCTCGGACGGGGAGCTGTTTTTT
CDR3 protein: CATTGLSDGELFF

V gene: TRBV24-1
J gene: TRBJ1-5
D gene: TRBD1
clone size: once
CDR3 DNA: TGTGCCACACAGGGGGTCGGTACTAGTCAGCCCCAGCATTTT
CDR3 protein: CATQGVGTSQPQHF

V gene: TRBV30
J gene: TRBJ1-3
D gene: -
clone size: -
CDR3 DNA: TGTGCCTGGAGTATCCCCGGGGGCTCTGGAAACACCATATATTTT
CDR3 protein: CAWSIPGGSGNTIYF

V gene: TRBV27
J gene: TRBJ2-2
D gene: -
clone size: -
CDR3 DNA: TGTGCCGCCAGGGGGGGAAACACCGGGGAGCTGTTTTTT
CDR3 protein: CAARGGNTGELFF

V gene: TRBV21-1
J gene: TRBJ1-1
D gene: -
clone size: -
CDR3 DNA: TGTGCCAGCAGCAAAGTCTTCCCTAGCGGTCCTATAGGGGGAATGAACACTGAAGCTTTCTTT
CDR3 protein: CASSKVFPSGPIGGMNTEAFF

V gene: TRBV9
J gene: TRBJ2-3
D gene: TRBD1
clone size: -
CDR3 DNA: TGTGCCAGCAGCACCGAGGGGGCATACACAGATACGCAGTATTTT
CDR3 protein: CASSTEGAYTDTQYF